Each of the 13 T cell receptor beta chains below was sequenced from the same sample in a study of shared clonotypes between healthy human individuals. Method: immunoSEQ multiplex PCR; TCRdb's copy keeps in-frame clones and lacks some. The table includes a few hundred thousand clones, roughly four fifths detected once. The sequenced sample was PBMCs. The receptors stem from a woman between 40 and 50 years old in good health. Some clones in this sample may be carry-over from other donors' samples.

The chain has TRBV28 and TRBJ1-5; D is undetermined. The CDR3 has 12 residues. Per germline, CDR1 MDHEN and CDR2 SYDVKM. The ends were cut back, 2 bases at V and 8 bases at J, with 7 bases in the middle. In DNA, the CDR3 is TGTGCCAGCAGTTTAATCTACGAGCCCCAGCATTTT. This encodes CASSLIYEPQHF.

This chain uses TRBV7-2 with TRBJ2-5; D is perhaps TRBD2 (6 bases). Trimming took 2 bases from V and 1 from J, leaving 11 bases between them. CDR3 length equals 15 residues. CDR1 and CDR2 (germline): SGHTA, FQGNSA. The CDR3 coding sequence is TGTGCCAGCAGCTTAAGTTCGGGGGTCCAAGAGACCCAGTACTTC. Translated, it gives CASSLSSGVQETQYF.

This clone showed up many times. Other DNA sequences of this sample code for an identical CDR3. The DNA for the CDR3 is TGTGCCAGCAGTGCCCCTAATACAGATACGCAGTATTTT. Its translation is CASSAPNTDTQYF. The chain couples TRBV28 to TRBJ2-3; D ambiguous. V lost 5 bases, J lost 3 bases, and 9 bases lay in between. This CDR3 region has 13 residues. The V gene's germline CDR1 is MDHEN and CDR2 SYDVKM. The full variable domain, its missing parts supplied by reference TRBV28 and TRBJ2-3, is DVKVTQSSRYLVKRTGEKVFLECVQDMDHENMFWYRQDPGLGLRLIYFSYDVKMKEKGDIPEGYSVSREKKERFSLILESASTNQTSMYLCASSAPNTDTQYFGPGTRLTVL.

Comments on this clone: A much bigger clone sits one base away, suggesting this may be a read error. The chain has TRBV27 and TRBJ1-4; 7 positions agree with TRBD1. The CDR3 totals 13 residues. V gave up 10 bases and J gave up 4 bases; unmatched junction bases: 6. Per the germline V gene, CDR1 is MNHEY and CDR2 is SMNVEV (reference sequence). The CDR3 sequence is CATIQGHNEKLFF. The CDR3 DNA reads TGTGCCACGATACAGGGGCATAATGAAAAACTGTTTTTT.

To note about this clone: Just one base apart from a much larger clone, this may be a read error. This rearrangement joins TRBV10-2 to TRBJ2-7; 11 bases map to TRBD1. This CDR3 region has 21 residues. The germline CDR1 and CDR2 sequences are WSHSY and SAAADI. The junction had 18 bases not matched to a gene; V was cut back by 0 bases and J by 2 bases. The CDR3 loop is CASSESRFRDRGSHIPYEQYF. CDR3 nucleotide sequence: TGCGCCAGCAGTGAGTCGCGGTTCCGGGACAGGGGGTCCCATATCCCCTACGAGCAGTACTTC.

This clone was counted a single time. This rearrangement joins TRBV6-4 to TRBJ2-1; possibly TRBD1 for D (6 bases). CDR3 length equals 16 residues. Germline V gene lookup returns CDR1 MRHNA and CDR2 SNTAGT. Trimming stripped 0 bases from V and 6 bases from J, with 15 bases between. DNA for the CDR3: TGTGCCAGCAGTGACTCTGCTGGACAGAGGGGCAATGAGCAGTTCTTC. Translation gives CASSDSAGQRGNEQFF.

About this clone itself: Just one base apart from a much larger clone, this may be a read error. The V and J genes are TRBV1 and TRBJ2-7. TRBV1 is listed as a pseudogene. This CDR3 is 13 amino acids long. This CDR3 is CTGSQGENYEQYF. As DNA, the CDR3 is TGCACCGGCAGCCAGGGGGAGAATTACGAGCAGTACTTC.

This clone came up once. V is TRBV28 and J is TRBJ2-7; TRBD1 aligns across 7 bases. The V and J ends lost 11 bases and 2 bases, in that order; junction bases with no gene match: 6. Germline V CDR1 and CDR2: MDHEN, SYDVKM. This CDR3 region has 12 residues. The CDR3 loop reads CAGATGTYEQYF. CDR3 DNA sequence: TGTGCCGGAGCGACAGGGACCTACGAGCAGTACTTC.

This chain links TRBV7-8 with TRBJ2-2; 11 positions agree with TRBD2. The germline gives CDR1 SGHVS, CDR2 FQNEAQ. The CDR3 spans 17 residues. V gave up 3 bases and J gave up 6 bases; unmatched junction bases: 9. The DNA for the CDR3 is TGTGCCAGCAGCTTTGAACTAGCGGGAGTCCTCCCCGGGGAGCTGTTTTTT. This gives the protein CASSFELAGVLPGELFF.

This clone was seen only once. V and J are TRBV14 and TRBJ2-5, with 9 bases identical to TRBD2. CDR1 and CDR2 from the germline V gene are SGHDN and FVKESK. The V gene end was trimmed by 5 bases and the J gene end by 11 bases; junction bases not matched to a gene: 12. The CDR3 extends over 14 amino acids. The CDR3 loop reads CASSFQREASPQYF. The CDR3 DNA reads as TGTGCCAGCAGCTTCCAGCGGGAGGCCTCCCCTCAGTACTTC.

V usage is TRBV4-1 and J usage is TRBJ2-7, with 7 bases lining up with TRBD2. CDR3 length equals 16 residues. Germline values: CDR1 MGHRA, CDR2 YSYEKL. The J segment lost 3 bases and the V segment lost 1 base, leaving 9 bases of the junction unmatched. The CDR3 DNA reads as TGCGCCAGCAGCCAAGCTAGCGCTGGGAGGGGCTACGAGCAGTACTTC. It is translated as CASSQASAGRGYEQYF.

This clone has only one observation. V gene TRBV2 combines with J gene TRBJ2-5; D gene uncertain. CDR1 and CDR2 (germline): SNHLY, FYNNEI. The CDR3 loop spans 12 amino acids. V lost 6 bases and J lost 5, with 10 bases in between. The CDR3 DNA sequence: TGTGCCAGCAGCCGGACGGAGGAGACCCAGTACTTC. It yields the protein CASSRTEETQYF.

This chain connects TRBV30 to TRBJ1-3; D gene unclear. Trimming took off 3 bases at V and 3 bases at J, with 12 bases between the two ends. Germline CDR1 reads GTSNPN; CDR2 reads SVGIG (reference sequence). This CDR3 spans 14 amino acids. For the CDR3, the DNA is TGTGCCTGGAGCTCCGGCTTGGGTGGAAACACCATATATTTT. Translation: CAWSSGLGGNTIYF.